The present T cell receptor (beta chain) was sequenced within a study of Ad26.COV2.S vaccination and SARS-CoV-2 variants. Study details: Into the muscle, Ad26.COV2.S was dosed once or twice, 56 days apart.

This CDR3 has 12 residues. Trimming shortened V by 1 base and J by 7 bases, and 8 bases separated the two germline ends. Germline V gene data show CDR1 as SGHAT and CDR2 as FQNNGV. Profiling relied on immunoSEQ multiplex PCR, and the TCRdb table lists in-frame clones only, not all of them. This repertoire shows more than 300,000 clones, 70% to 90% found once; its top ten account for approximately 1.9%. Indicated treatment: about 20 received Ad26.COV2.S at low or high dose, single or two shots; about 5 received placebo; per-sample allocation not given. Collection of samples fell on day 63 after the first vaccine or placebo injection. This clone is a singleton in its sample.

The chain employs TRBV11-2 and TRBJ2-7; D unclear. The sequenced sample was peripheral blood, obtained in a trial of Ad26.COV2.S vaccine versus placebo. This TCR was recovered from a person between 18 and 59 years old who received the Ad26.COV2.S COVID-19 vaccine or a placebo. The DNA for the CDR3 is TGTGCCAGCAGCTTAGTCCGGCTAGAGCAGTACTTC. Protein sequence: CASSLVRLEQYF. The full variable domain, completed using reference TRBV11-2 and TRBJ2-7, is EAGVAQSPRYKIIEKRQSVAFWCNPISGHATLYWYQQILGQGPKLLIQFQNNGVVDDSQLPKDRFSAERLKGVDSTLKIQPAKLEDSAVYLCASSLVRLEQYFGPGTRLTVT.